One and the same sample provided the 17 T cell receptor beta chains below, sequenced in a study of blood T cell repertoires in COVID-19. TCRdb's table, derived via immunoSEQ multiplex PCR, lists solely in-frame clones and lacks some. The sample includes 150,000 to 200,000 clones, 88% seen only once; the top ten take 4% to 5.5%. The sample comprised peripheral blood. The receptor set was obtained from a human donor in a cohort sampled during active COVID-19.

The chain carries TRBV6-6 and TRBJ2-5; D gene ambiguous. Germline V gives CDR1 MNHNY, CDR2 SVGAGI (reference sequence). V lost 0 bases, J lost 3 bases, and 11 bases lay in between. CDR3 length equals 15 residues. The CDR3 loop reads CASSYSSQAEETQYF. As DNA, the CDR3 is TGTGCCAGCAGTTACTCGTCTCAGGCCGAAGAGACCCAGTACTTC.

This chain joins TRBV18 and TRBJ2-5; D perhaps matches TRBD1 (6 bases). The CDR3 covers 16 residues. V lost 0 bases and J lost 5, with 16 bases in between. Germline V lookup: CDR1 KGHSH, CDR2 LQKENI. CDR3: CASSPPRLTGGETQYF. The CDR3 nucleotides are TGTGCCAGCTCACCACCGAGGTTGACAGGCGGGGAGACCCAGTACTTC.

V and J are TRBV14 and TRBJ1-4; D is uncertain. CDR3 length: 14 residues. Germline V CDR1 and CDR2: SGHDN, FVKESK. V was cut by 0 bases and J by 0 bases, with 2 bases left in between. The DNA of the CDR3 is TGTGCCAGCAGCCAAGATACAACTAATGAAAAACTGTTTTTT. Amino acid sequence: CASSQDTTNEKLFF. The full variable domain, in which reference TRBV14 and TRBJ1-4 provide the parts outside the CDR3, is EAGVTQFPSHSVIEKGQTVTLRCDPISGHDNLYWYRRVMGKEIKFLLHFVKESKQDESGMPNNRFLAERTGGTYSTLKVQPAELEDSGVYFCASSQDTTNEKLFFGSGTQLSVL.

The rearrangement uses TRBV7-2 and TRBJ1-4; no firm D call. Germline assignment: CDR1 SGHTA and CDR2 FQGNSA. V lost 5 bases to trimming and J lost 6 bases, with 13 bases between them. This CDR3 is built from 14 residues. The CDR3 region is CASSQTTGDEKLFF. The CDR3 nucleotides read TGTGCCAGCAGCCAAACGACGGGAGATGAAAAACTGTTTTTT.

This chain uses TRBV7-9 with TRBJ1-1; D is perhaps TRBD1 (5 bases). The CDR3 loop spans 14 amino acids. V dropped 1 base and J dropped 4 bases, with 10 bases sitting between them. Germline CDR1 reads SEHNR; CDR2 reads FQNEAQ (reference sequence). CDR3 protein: CASSLDGGATEAFF. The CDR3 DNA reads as TGTGCCAGCAGCTTAGATGGAGGGGCCACTGAAGCTTTCTTT.

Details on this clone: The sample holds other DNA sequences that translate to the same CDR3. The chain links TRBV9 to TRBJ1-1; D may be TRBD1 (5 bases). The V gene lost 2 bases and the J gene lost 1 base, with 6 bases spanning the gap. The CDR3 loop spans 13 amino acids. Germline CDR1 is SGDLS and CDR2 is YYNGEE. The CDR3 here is CASSVTGNTEAFF. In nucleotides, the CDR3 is TGTGCCAGCAGCGTTACAGGGAACACTGAAGCTTTCTTT.

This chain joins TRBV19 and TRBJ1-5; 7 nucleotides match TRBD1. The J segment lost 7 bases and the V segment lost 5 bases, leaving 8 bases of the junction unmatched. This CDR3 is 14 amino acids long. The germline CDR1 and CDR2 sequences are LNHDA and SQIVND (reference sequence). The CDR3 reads CASSRINRGQPQHF. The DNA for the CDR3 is TGTGCCAGTAGTCGCATCAACAGGGGCCAGCCCCAGCATTTT.

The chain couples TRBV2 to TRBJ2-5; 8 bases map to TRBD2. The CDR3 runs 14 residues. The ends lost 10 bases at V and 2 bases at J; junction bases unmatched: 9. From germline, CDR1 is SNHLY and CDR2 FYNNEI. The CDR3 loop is CANRRLAYQETQYF. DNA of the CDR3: TGTGCCAACCGGCGACTAGCGTATCAAGAGACCCAGTACTTC.

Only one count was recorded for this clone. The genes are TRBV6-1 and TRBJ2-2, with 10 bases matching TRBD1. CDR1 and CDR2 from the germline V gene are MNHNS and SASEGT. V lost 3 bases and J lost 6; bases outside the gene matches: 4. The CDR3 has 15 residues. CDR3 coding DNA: TGTGCCAGCAGTGATCCCGGACAGGGGGCCGGGGAGCTGTTTTTT. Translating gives CASSDPGQGAGELFF.

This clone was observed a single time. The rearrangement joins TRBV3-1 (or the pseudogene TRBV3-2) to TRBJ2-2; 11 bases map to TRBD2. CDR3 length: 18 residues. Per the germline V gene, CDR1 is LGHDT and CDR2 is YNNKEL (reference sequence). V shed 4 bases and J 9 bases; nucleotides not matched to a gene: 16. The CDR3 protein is CASSRFGSSGRAKRELFF. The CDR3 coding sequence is TGTGCCAGCAGCCGCTTTGGGAGTAGCGGGAGGGCCAAGAGGGAGCTGTTTTTT.

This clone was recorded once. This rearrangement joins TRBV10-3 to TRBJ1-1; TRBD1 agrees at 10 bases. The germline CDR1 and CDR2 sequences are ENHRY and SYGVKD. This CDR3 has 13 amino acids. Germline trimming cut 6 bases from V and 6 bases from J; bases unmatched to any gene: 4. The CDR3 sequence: CAIRDRGEAEAFF. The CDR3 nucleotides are TGTGCCATCAGGGACAGGGGGGAAGCTGAAGCTTTCTTT.

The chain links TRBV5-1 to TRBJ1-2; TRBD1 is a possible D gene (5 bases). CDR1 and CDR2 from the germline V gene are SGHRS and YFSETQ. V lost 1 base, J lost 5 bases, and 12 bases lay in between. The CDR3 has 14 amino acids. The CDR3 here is CASSLISGGYGYTF. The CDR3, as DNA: TGCGCCAGCAGCTTGATTAGTGGGGGGTATGGCTACACCTTC.

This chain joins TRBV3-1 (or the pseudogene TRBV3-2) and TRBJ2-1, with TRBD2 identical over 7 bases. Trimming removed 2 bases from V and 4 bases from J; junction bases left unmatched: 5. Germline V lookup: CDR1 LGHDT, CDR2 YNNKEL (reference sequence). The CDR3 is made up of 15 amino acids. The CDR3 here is CASSQRGGPYNEQFF. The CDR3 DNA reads TGTGCCAGCAGCCAAAGGGGAGGGCCTTACAATGAGCAGTTCTTC.

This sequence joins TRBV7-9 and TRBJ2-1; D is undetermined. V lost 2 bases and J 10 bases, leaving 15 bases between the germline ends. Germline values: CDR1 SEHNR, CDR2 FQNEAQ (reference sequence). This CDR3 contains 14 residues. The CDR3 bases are TGTGCCAGCAGCTTATCCGCGCTCGTCTCCGAGCAGTTCTTC. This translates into CASSLSALVSEQFF.

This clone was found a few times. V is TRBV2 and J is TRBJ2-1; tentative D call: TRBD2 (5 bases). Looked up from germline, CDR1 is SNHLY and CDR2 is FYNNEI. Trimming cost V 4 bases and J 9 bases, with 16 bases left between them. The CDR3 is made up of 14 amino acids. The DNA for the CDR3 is TGTGCCAGCAGTGGGTGGGTGGAAGGGAGTGAGCAGTTCTTC. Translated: CASSGWVEGSEQFF.

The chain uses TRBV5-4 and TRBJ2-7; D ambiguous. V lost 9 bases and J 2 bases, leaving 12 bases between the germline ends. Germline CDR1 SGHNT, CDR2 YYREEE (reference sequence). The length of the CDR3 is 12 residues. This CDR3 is CATRSITYEQYF. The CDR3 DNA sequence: TGTGCCACTCGTAGTATTACCTACGAGCAGTACTTC.

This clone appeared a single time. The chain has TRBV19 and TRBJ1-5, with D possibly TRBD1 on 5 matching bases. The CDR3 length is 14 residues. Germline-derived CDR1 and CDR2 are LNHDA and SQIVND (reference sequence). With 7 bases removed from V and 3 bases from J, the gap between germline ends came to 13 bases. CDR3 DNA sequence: TGTGCCAGTACCGTGGGGCAGGTCAATCAGCCCCAGCATTTT. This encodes CASTVGQVNQPQHF. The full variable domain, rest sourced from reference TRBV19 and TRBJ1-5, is DGGITQSPKYLFRKEGQNVTLSCEQNLNHDAMYWYRQDPGQGLRLIYYSQIVNDFQKGDIAEGYSVSREKKESFPLTVTSAQKNPTAFYLCASTVGQVNQPQHFGDGTRLSIL.